The 32 T cell receptor beta chains in this list originate from one sample, sequenced in a study of sequential checkpoint blockade in melanoma. Regarding treatment: randomized to nivolumab then ipilimumab (arm A) or the reverse (arm B). Sequencing used immunoSEQ multiplex PCR; TCRdb keeps in-frame clones, though not all of them. The profile shows about 5,100 clones, over 70% of them singletons. The sample in question was CD8+ T cells sorted from blood (inferred from file names), obtained from a patient given nivolumab and ipilimumab in sequence. Receptor source: a human patient with melanoma. Some clones in this sample may be carry-over from other donors' samples.

The chain joins TRBV7-2 to TRBJ2-5; 12 bases line up with TRBD1. Germline CDR1 reads SGHTA; CDR2 reads FQGNSA. The V gene end was trimmed by 4 bases and the J gene end by 4 bases; junction bases not matched to a gene: 4. The CDR3 is 15 amino acids. In DNA, the CDR3 is TGTGCCAGCAGCTCCTGGGACAGGGGGCGAGAGACCCAGTACTTC. It codes for CASSSWDRGRETQYF. The full variable domain, completed using reference TRBV7-2 and TRBJ2-5, is GAGVSQSPSNKVTEKGKDVELRCDPISGHTALYWYRQSLGQGLEFLIYFQGNSAPDKSGLPSDRFSAERTGGSVSTLTIQRTQQEDSAVYLCASSSWDRGRETQYFGPGTRLLVL.

The V gene is TRBV12-2, the J gene TRBJ1-2. TRBV12-2 has pseudogene status. The CDR3 runs 14 residues. Written as DNA, the CDR3 is TGTGCAAGTCGCTTAGCGCAGAGGGTCTGGGGCTACACCTTC. Translation gives CASRLAQRVWGYTF.

This clone appeared once. The gene calls are TRBV11-2 and TRBJ1-1, with D perhaps matching TRBD1 (6 bases). Germline loops: CDR1 SGHAT, CDR2 FQNNGV. The ends were cut back, 4 bases at V and 10 bases at J, with 10 bases in the middle. The CDR3 is 11 residues long. This CDR3 is CASSSRGGAFF. DNA for the CDR3: TGTGCCAGCAGCTCTAGGGGGGGAGCTTTCTTT.

In this sample, this clone turned up a few times. The rearrangement joins TRBV27 to TRBJ1-1; TRBD1 agrees at 7 bases. The CDR3 runs to 13 residues. CDR1 and CDR2 from the germline V gene are MNHEY and SMNVEV (reference sequence). The CDR3 DNA reads TGTGCGTCTTCCCAGGGGGGGAACACTGAAGCTTTCTTT. As protein: CASSQGGNTEAFF.

The J gene is TRBJ1-5, the V gene TRBV27; 7 bases match TRBD1. Germline V gene sequence: CDR1 MNHEY, CDR2 SMNVEV (reference sequence). Trimming removed 5 bases from V and 5 bases from J; junction bases left unmatched: 6. The CDR3 sequence is 14 residues long. CDR3 sequence (DNA): TGTGCCAGCAGTCCAGGGACAGTTCATCAGCCCCAGCATTTT. This translates into CASSPGTVHQPQHF.

J is TRBJ2-5 and V is TRBV9, with TRBD1 identical over 8 bases. The J call may be in error: the DNA end matches TRBJ2-7 better. The germline V gene encodes CDR1 SGDLS and CDR2 YYNGEE. The CDR3 is 17 residues long. The CDR3 sequence: CASSASSGQGSSYEQYF. The CDR3 DNA sequence: TGTGCCAGCAGTGCCTCATCTGGACAGGGAAGCTCCTACGAGCAGTACTTC.

The chain recombines TRBV10-2 with TRBJ2-1; D remains ambiguous. Trimming took 3 bases from V and 0 from J, leaving 6 bases between them. Germline V gene sequence: CDR1 WSHSY, CDR2 SAAADI. This CDR3 has 14 residues. In DNA form, the CDR3 reads TGCGCCAGCAGTGAAGTCAGCTCCTACAATGAGCAGTTCTTC. Protein: CASSEVSSYNEQFF.

The chain uses TRBV4-2 and TRBJ2-6, with no clear D. CDR3 length: 18 amino acids. Trimming took off 5 bases at V and 5 bases at J, with 22 bases between the two ends. The V gene's germline CDR1 is LGHNA and CDR2 YNFKEQ. CDR3 in DNA: TGTGCCAGCAGCATTTTACCCAGGTTACAAAGTCGGGCCAACGTCCTGACTTTC. It codes for CASSILPRLQSRANVLTF.

V usage is TRBV5-1 and J usage is TRBJ2-7, with a tentative D call TRBD1 (6 bases). This CDR3 has 14 amino acids. V lost 4 bases, J lost 3 bases, and 14 bases lay in between. From germline, CDR1 is SGHRS and CDR2 YFSETQ. Here the CDR3 reads CASSPAPGVYEQYF. The CDR3 DNA reads TGCGCCAGCAGCCCCGCCCCAGGGGTCTACGAGCAGTACTTC.

CDR3: CASSVHRQAEAFF. The CDR3 DNA sequence: TGTGCCAGCAGCGTTCACAGGCAAGCTGAAGCTTTCTTT. This chain connects TRBV4-2 to TRBJ1-1, with D maybe TRBD1 (5 bases). This CDR3 is built from 13 residues. V lost 5 bases, J lost 6 bases, and 13 bases lay in between. The germline gives CDR1 LGHNA, CDR2 YNFKEQ.

This clone was detected only a few times. The chain uses TRBV6-6 and TRBJ2-7, with 7 bases lining up with TRBD2. The CDR3 is 14 amino acids. V shed 8 bases, J shed 2 bases, and the junction held 9 bases outside the gene matches. Germline assignment: CDR1 MNHNY and CDR2 SVGAGI (reference sequence). The CDR3 reads CASLGGNQPYEQYF. In DNA form, the CDR3 reads TGTGCCAGCCTGGGGGGGAATCAACCCTACGAGCAGTACTTC.

This clone came up once. The J gene is TRBJ2-7, the V gene TRBV11-3, with D possibly TRBD1 on 6 matching bases. The length of the CDR3 is 19 residues. Trimming pared 0 bases from V and 1 base from J, leaving 22 bases between. Germline V gene sequence: CDR1 SGHNT, CDR2 YENEEA. As DNA, the CDR3 is TGTGCCAGCAGCTTAGATCTTTTTGGACAGAGCCCCGTTTCCTACGAGCAGTACTTC. It is translated as CASSLDLFGQSPVSYEQYF.

V is TRBV6-5 and J is TRBJ1-1; 7 bases are shared with TRBD1. Germline values: CDR1 MNHEY, CDR2 SVGAGI. Trimming cost V 1 base and J 5 bases; bases outside gene matches: 1. The CDR3 loop spans 13 amino acids. Written as DNA, the CDR3 is TGTGCCAGCAGTTACTTGACAGGGACTGAAGCTTTCTTT. Translated: CASSYLTGTEAFF.

CDR3 region: CASSLAGTLREQYF. The CDR3 bases are TGTGCCAGCAGCTTGGCCGGCACCCTAAGGGAGCAGTACTTC. The chain combines TRBV5-4 with TRBJ2-5; maybe TRBD2 (5 bases). Trimming removed 0 bases at V and 11 bases at J, with 17 bases between. The germline CDR1 and CDR2 sequences are SGHNT and YYREEE (reference sequence). The CDR3 covers 14 residues.

The chain links TRBV11-3 to TRBJ2-7; no clear D. The CDR3 runs to 12 residues. V lost 0 bases to trimming and J lost 3 bases, with 3 bases between them. Germline V gives CDR1 SGHNT, CDR2 YENEEA. CDR3 nucleotides: TGTGCCAGCAGCTTAGATAACTACGAGCAGTACTTC. Amino acid sequence: CASSLDNYEQYF.

This clone was found once. This chain joins TRBV7-9 and TRBJ2-7; D perhaps matches TRBD1 (5 bases). Looked up from germline, CDR1 is SEHNR and CDR2 is FQNEAQ (reference sequence). Trimming left V 6 bases short and J 6 bases short, with 18 bases between. CDR3 length: 14 amino acids. CDR3 sequence reads: CASRVTAFGFEQYF. In DNA, the CDR3 is TGTGCCAGCAGAGTGACAGCGTTCGGGTTCGAGCAGTACTTC.

The rearrangement uses TRBV12-5 and TRBJ2-3, with D perhaps TRBD2 (5 bases). Germline V gene data show CDR1 as LGHNT and CDR2 as FRNRAP. V dropped 4 bases and J dropped 0 bases, with 14 bases sitting between them. This CDR3 spans 16 amino acids. The CDR3 DNA reads TGTGCTAGTGGTTCAACGGGCGGGCCTAGCACAGATACGCAGTATTTT. Translation gives CASGSTGGPSTDTQYF.

The V gene is TRBV29-1, the J gene TRBJ2-7; TRBD2 is a possible D gene (6 bases). The CDR3 is 14 residues long. Trimming stripped 3 bases from V and 6 bases from J, with 18 bases between. The germline V gene has CDR1 SQVTM and CDR2 ANQGSEA. The CDR3 DNA sequence: TGCAGCGTTGATGAGGGGCGCGGGATGGGCGAGCAGTACTTC. Its translation: CSVDEGRGMGEQYF.

This rearrangement joins TRBV7-9 to TRBJ2-3; 9 bases match TRBD1. J lost 4 bases, V lost 5 bases, and 10 bases had no gene match. Germline lookup yields CDR1 SEHNR and CDR2 FQNEAQ (reference sequence). This CDR3 is built from 16 residues. The CDR3 bases are TGTGCCAGCAGCCCGCCACAGGGGGCAAGAGCAGATACGCAGTATTTT. Amino acids: CASSPPQGARADTQYF.

The chain recombines TRBV4-2 with TRBJ1-4; D is possibly TRBD1 (6 bases). The CDR3 covers 14 residues. Trimming stripped 0 bases from V and 5 bases from J, with 7 bases between. Germline V gives CDR1 LGHNA, CDR2 YNFKEQ. This CDR3 is CASSQEDRNEKLFF. CDR3 sequence (DNA): TGTGCCAGCAGCCAAGAGGACAGAAATGAAAAACTGTTTTTT.

The CDR3 loop is CATSRDPGLGQPQHF. The CDR3, as DNA: TGTGCCACCAGCAGAGACCCCGGACTTGGTCAGCCCCAGCATTTT. The chain employs TRBV15 and TRBJ1-5; D is undetermined. Per germline, CDR1 LNHNV and CDR2 YYDKDF (reference sequence). V was clipped by 0 bases and J by 6 bases, with 12 bases between them. The length of the CDR3 is 15 residues.

V usage is TRBV6-1 and J usage is TRBJ2-7; 9 positions agree with TRBD1. V gave up 6 bases and J gave up 7 bases; unmatched junction bases: 10. This CDR3 has 14 residues. Germline assignment: CDR1 MNHNS and CDR2 SASEGT. The CDR3 bases are TGTGCCAGCAGCGGATCGACAGGGGGTTGGGAGCAGTACTTC. It is translated as CASSGSTGGWEQYF.

The V and J genes are TRBV4-1 and TRBJ2-7, with TRBD2 identical over 7 bases. The CDR3 consists of 16 residues. V gave up 1 base and J gave up 0 bases; unmatched junction bases: 6. Germline V CDR1 and CDR2: MGHRA, YSYEKL. The CDR3 DNA follows: TGCGCCAGCAGCCAAGGTGCGGGACTACCCTCCTACGAGCAGTACTTC. The encoded protein is CASSQGAGLPSYEQYF.

The J gene is TRBJ2-1, the V gene TRBV11-2; possible D gene TRBD2, 5 bases. From germline, CDR1 is SGHAT and CDR2 FQNNGV. This CDR3 region has 12 residues. Trimming removed 0 bases from V and 15 bases from J, with 12 bases in between. The CDR3 nucleotides are TGTGCCAGCAGCTTAGATCCTAGCTCCCGGTTCTTC. It translates to CASSLDPSSRFF.

The rearrangement links TRBV7-8 to TRBJ1-5, with 7 bases aligning to TRBD1. Germline V CDR1 and CDR2: SGHVS, FQNEAQ. The V segment lost 5 bases and the J segment 2 bases; nucleotides outside the gene matches: 3. This CDR3 contains 14 residues. The DNA for the CDR3 is TGTGCCAGCAGCCCAGGGACAGGCAATCAGCCCCAGCATTTT. Translation gives CASSPGTGNQPQHF.

The chain joins TRBV7-9 to TRBJ2-1, with 10 bases fitting TRBD1. The CDR3 is 15 amino acids. V lost 2 bases to trimming and J lost 4 bases; unmatched junction nucleotides: 2. Germline V gene sequence: CDR1 SEHNR, CDR2 FQNEAQ (reference sequence). This CDR3 reads CASSLPGQGYNEQFF. In DNA form, the CDR3 reads TGTGCCAGCAGCTTACCGGGACAGGGGTACAATGAGCAGTTCTTC.

V gene TRBV4-2 combines with J gene TRBJ2-3, with 7 bases aligning to TRBD2. Germline V gives CDR1 LGHNA, CDR2 YNFKEQ. J gave up 4 bases and V 1 base, and 8 bases lay outside the gene matches. The CDR3 covers 16 residues. The CDR3 spells CASSQAVVAGPDTQYF. The CDR3, as DNA: TGTGCCAGCAGCCAAGCGGTGGTAGCGGGCCCAGATACGCAGTATTTT.

The rearrangement links TRBV7-9 to TRBJ2-1, with a possible D match to TRBD1 (5 bases). Germline CDR1 is SEHNR and CDR2 is FQNEAQ (reference sequence). V was trimmed by 1 base and J by 4 bases, leaving 11 bases between them. CDR3 size: 15 residues. CDR3 nucleotides: TGTGCCAGCAGCTTAGGCAGGGTAGGATACAATGAGCAGTTCTTC. It codes for CASSLGRVGYNEQFF.

J is TRBJ2-2 and V is TRBV28; 9 bases are a match to TRBD1. CDR1 is MDHEN, CDR2 SYDVKM, per germline. The ends lost 5 bases at V and 2 bases at J; junction bases unmatched: 3. The CDR3 consists of 15 residues. The CDR3 is CASSPGQGNTGELFF. The CDR3 region has the DNA TGTGCCAGCAGTCCGGGACAGGGAAACACCGGGGAGCTGTTTTTT.

This chain uses TRBV29-1 with TRBJ2-2; 7 bases map to TRBD1. The ends lost 2 bases at V and 5 bases at J; junction bases unmatched: 8. The CDR3 runs 15 residues. The V gene's germline CDR1 is SQVTM and CDR2 ANQGSEA. The CDR3 protein is CSVEHRGGGTGELFF. The DNA for the CDR3 is TGCAGCGTTGAACACAGGGGCGGTGGGACCGGGGAGCTGTTTTTT.

The chain employs TRBV27 and TRBJ1-2; maybe TRBD1 (5 bases). V shed 4 bases and J shed 4 bases, with 16 bases lying between them. This CDR3 is 15 amino acids long. Germline assignment: CDR1 MNHEY and CDR2 SMNVEV (reference sequence). The CDR3 coding sequence is TGTGCCAGCAGTTCCTCCGGGGGTTCCCTCTATGGCTACACCTTC. This sequence encodes CASSSSGGSLYGYTF.

The chain employs TRBV5-1 and TRBJ1-1, with 9 bases that match TRBD1. The V gene end was trimmed by 3 bases and the J gene end by 1 base; junction bases not matched to a gene: 1. CDR1 is SGHRS and CDR2 is YFSETQ in the germline V gene. This CDR3 has 14 residues. DNA for the CDR3: TGCGCCAGCAGCTGGACAGGGGAGAACACTGAAGCTTTCTTT. The encoded protein is CASSWTGENTEAFF.